The source of this TCR beta chain is a study of shared clonotypes between healthy human individuals (TCRdb year 2020). Context from the whole study: The cohort included three men and a couple of women between 18 and 49 years of age. For each donor, CD4 naive and CD4 memory were each run on three plates, CD8 naive on two plates, and CD8 memory on one plate. To estimate repertoire size and how much clonotypes are shared between individuals, the study performed deep sequencing of blood TCR repertoires from a few healthy adults. To increase sequencing depth and limit assay-specific biases, different laboratories used diverse techniques to prepare libraries and sequence TCR repertoires. Between about 0.8 and 9.5 billion PBMCs per donor were obtained by leukapheresis. Paper-wide results and their limitations: The genetic and exposure-history diversity represented was limited by the small number of donors. When several donors were compared, the shared fraction of clonotypes was about 5.4% for naive CD4, less than 4% for naive CD8, 2.3% for memory CD4, and roughly 0.4% for memory CD8. Compared with non-shared clonotypes, clonotypes shared by all four sorted-subset donors had higher generation probabilities. Naive subsets generally had larger estimated clonotype richness than memory subsets. Only blood was sampled, and tissue TCR repertoires likely differ from those in blood. Even with the large sequencing depth, rarefaction of the sorted-subset datasets indicated that sequencing was incomplete. Pairwise subsampling led to the expectation that sequencing depth would affect the degree of clonotype sharing among donors.

The donors were healthy, HIV-negative adults who had no recently reported acute infections or vaccinations. Only Caucasian adults living in Nashville, Tennessee, USA were represented among the donors. CD4+ T cells were enriched by magnetic negative selection; naive cells were then positively selected on CD45RA, and the negative fraction formed the memory subset. Blood was obtained by leukapheresis, after which PBMCs were separated by Ficoll-Histopaque density gradient centrifugation and cryopreserved in liquid nitrogen vapor phase. Purity and quantity of every magnetically sorted T cell population were checked by analytical flow cytometry. Each sorted fraction had its genomic DNA isolated and then quantified by UV absorbance on a Nanodrop 2000c. Concerning this clone: The antigen it binds to is not known. Base-call qualities are not available, and no considerably larger clone is one nucleotide away.

TCR CDR3 regions were amplified from genomic DNA by multiplex PCR using the deep immunoSEQ assay. Extracted genomic DNA from each cell subset was spread evenly across all wells of several immunoSEQ 96-well plates, with each plate serving as a replicate. For sorted subsets, 150 to 200 ng genomic DNA, equal to about 30,000 T cell genomes, was loaded into each replicate PCR. The purified libraries were quantified using a Qubit 3.0 fluorometer, sized with a Bioanalyzer 2100, and then quantified again using the KAPA Library Quantification kit. Every immunoSEQ 96-well plate was sequenced on a separate single-read 150-cycle Illumina NextSeq 550 flow cell. Processing in the source paper ran as follows. Because the immunoSEQ output included only junctional sequences and no quality scores, the filtering could not be the same as the filtering used for full-length reads. To assign V/J genes and CDR3, sequences were annotated against IMGT germline references using PyIR, a Python wrapper for IgBLAST v1.9. Reads were removed for weak V/J assignments (E-value above 1e-6), missing CDR3, stop codons, out-of-frame junctions, or ambiguous translated residues. A V3J clonotype was defined by an identical inferred V gene, J gene, and CDR3 amino acid sequence. Percentage overlap between repertoires was calculated by dividing the number of shared unique clonotypes by the size of the smaller repertoire. RTK rarefaction, the Chao1 estimator, and Recon v2.1 estimates of unobserved clonotypes were used to assess repertoire richness. Generation probabilities were computed with OLGA for all TCRbeta clonotypes obtained by the gDNA method from several donors. TCRdb provides this immuneACCESS table in a form limited to in-frame rearrangements. Some clones are lacking; in checked studies, under half of them reflect an unresolved V gene, and why the rest are absent is not known. V and J calls and clone size are given by that table; D and trimming were obtained from the DNA. The sample yields approximately 1.5 million clones; approximately 98.5% were counted once. The ten largest account for around 0.38% of the sample.

Specimen: naive CD4+ T cells sorted from blood. What the cell subset or site label conveys for this sample: CD45RA+ positively selected. This receptor was identified in a man aged 25 to 40 in good health.

The CDR3 reads CALPLLAPGELFF. The DNA sequence reads TGTGCCCTACCTTTACTAGCGCCCGGGGAGCTGTTTTTT. The rearranged chain carries TRBV7-9 and TRBJ2-2; a stretch of 7 junction bases matches TRBD2. The CDR3 starts with the cysteine, ends with the phenylalanine, and has 13 residues. The CDR3 DNA has 39 bases and is translated from base 1. Based on the germline V gene (reference sequence), the CDR1 and CDR2 sequences are SEHNR and FQNEAQ. From V the trimming removes 11 bases and from J it removes 6 bases, while the gene matches leave 9 bases of the junction unaccounted for.